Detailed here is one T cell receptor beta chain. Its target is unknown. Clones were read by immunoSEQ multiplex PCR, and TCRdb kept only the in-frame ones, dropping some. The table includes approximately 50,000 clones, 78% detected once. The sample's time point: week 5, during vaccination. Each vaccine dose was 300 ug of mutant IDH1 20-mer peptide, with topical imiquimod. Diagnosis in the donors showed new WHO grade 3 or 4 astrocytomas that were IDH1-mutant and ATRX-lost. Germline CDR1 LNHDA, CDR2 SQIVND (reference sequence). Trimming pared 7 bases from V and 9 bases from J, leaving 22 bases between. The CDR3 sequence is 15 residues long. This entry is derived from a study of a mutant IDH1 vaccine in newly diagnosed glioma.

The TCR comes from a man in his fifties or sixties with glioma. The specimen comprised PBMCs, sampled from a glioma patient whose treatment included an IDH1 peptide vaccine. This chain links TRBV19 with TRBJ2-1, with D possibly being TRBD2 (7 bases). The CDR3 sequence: CASIPRRGGRGEQFF. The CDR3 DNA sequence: TGTGCCAGTATTCCACGAAGGGGGGGCCGGGGTGAGCAGTTCTTC.